This T cell receptor (beta chain) was identified in a study of blood T cell repertoires in COVID-19 (dated by TCRdb to about 2020). For context, the study as a whole: Collaborator samples came from the United States, Italy and Spain and covered acute and convalescent phases of COVID-19. The material from the prospective study consisted of cDNA or gDNA derived from T cells, B-cell-depleted T cells, or PBMCs. The dataset comprised deeply sampled blood TCRbeta repertoires from subjects exposed to, actively infected with, or recovered from COVID-19. The repertoires were released in a freely available public database intended as a resource for research on the immune response to SARS-CoV-2. Samples were obtained from the ongoing ImmuneRACE study (first 160 participants) and from over a thousand subjects provided by 6 global collaborators. Sample metadata almost always included a de-identified subject ID, COVID-19 status, age in years and sex. Where available, HLA class I and class II types were taken from metadata supplied by the sample provider and were not determined by assay-based typing. Overall results and qualifications from the work: The quantity of clinical and demographic metadata differed by source and by participant and was supplied without curation.

CDR1 and CDR2 were assigned from the germline V gene as SGHAT and FQNNGV. V is pruned by 5 bases and J by 10 bases, leaving 12 bases of the junction without a gene match. From the cysteine through the phenylalanine, the CDR3 covers 14 amino acids. Just CDR3 DNA is preserved here, 42 bases in frame from base 1. TCRbeta CDR3 regions were amplified from genomic DNA using the immunoSEQ Assay, a bias-controlled multiplex PCR. Per the original workflow: The number of nucleated cells in each sample was estimated from the amplification of reference gene primers within the assay. To quantify the absolute abundance of each unique TCRbeta CDR3 rearrangement, sequence reads were collapsed and filtered. For each sample, productive Simpson clonality was calculated as the square root of Simpson's diversity index over productive rearrangements. TCRdb holds this immuneACCESS table with in-frame rearrangements only. Some clones are missing; in checked studies, unresolved V genes explain under half, and the rest has no known cause. That table furnishes V, J and clone size, whereas the DNA furnished D and trimming. Within this sample are 310,000 or so clones, with approximately 83% of them counted one time only. The top ten hold approximately 2.2% of the sample.

As for this clone: The antigen it binds to is not known. No much larger clone exists at a distance of one base, and base qualities are not known.

A second Seattle source provided samples from volunteer blood donors who had recovered from COVID-19. Collaborating institutions collected whole blood in K2EDTA tubes following their own protocols. For TCRbeta analysis, collaborators shipped samples in one of three forms: frozen whole blood, isolated PBMCs, or DNA extracted from either of those sample types. Sequencing input: peripheral blood. The sequence links TRBV11-2 to TRBJ1-2; 8 central bases correspond to TRBD1. This receptor was identified in a woman between 25 and 40 years old who had recovered from COVID-19. The CDR3 protein: CASSPLRGRLYYTF. The DNA sequence is given as TGTGCCAGCAGCCCACTCAGGGGGCGTCTATACTACACCTTC.